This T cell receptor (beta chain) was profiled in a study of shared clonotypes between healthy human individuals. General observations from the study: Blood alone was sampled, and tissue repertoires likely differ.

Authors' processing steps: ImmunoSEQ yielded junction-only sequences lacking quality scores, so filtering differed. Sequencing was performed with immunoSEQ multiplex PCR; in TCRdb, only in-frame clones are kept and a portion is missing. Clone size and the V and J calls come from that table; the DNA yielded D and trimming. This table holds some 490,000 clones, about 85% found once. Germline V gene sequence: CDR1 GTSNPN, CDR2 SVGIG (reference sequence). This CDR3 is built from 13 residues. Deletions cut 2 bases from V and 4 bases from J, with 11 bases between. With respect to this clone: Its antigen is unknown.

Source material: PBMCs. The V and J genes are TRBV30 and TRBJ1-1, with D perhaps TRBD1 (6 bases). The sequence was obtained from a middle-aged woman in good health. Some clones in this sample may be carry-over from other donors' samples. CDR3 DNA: TGTGCCTGGAGTACCACAGGGTCCACTGAAGCTTTCTTT. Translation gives CAWSTTGSTEAFF.